This is a list of T cell receptor beta chains from one sample in a study of T-cell memory formation after mild COVID-19. In TCRdb, the 5' RACE reads were re-called with MiXCR into one record per CDR3 protein. This sample has 100,000 to 150,000 distinct CDR3 sequences, with roughly 6% found just once. The sequenced sample consisted of PBMCs or a T cell subset sorted from them (not recorded which). These receptors were obtained from an adult woman who had mild COVID-19 (a few samples of this study predate the infection). Cell type and time point are not known. Both conserved end residues are part of each CDR3.

J gene | V gene | CDR3 protein
TRBJ2-7 | TRBV25-1 | CASERAGGNYEQYF
TRBJ2-7 | TRBV7-6 | CASTTGGAGSYEQYF
TRBJ2-3 | TRBV12-5 | CASGLGDYADTQYF
TRBJ1-5 | TRBV19 | CASSISGTSSNQPQHF
TRBJ2-7 | TRBV4-2 | CASSQGPSGSLYEQYF
TRBJ1-1 | TRBV18 | CASSPGQGGYTEAFF
TRBJ2-7 | TRBV10-3 | CAISDRGLAGNYEQYF
TRBJ1-5 | TRBV7-9 | CASSLAPAGALEF
TRBJ1-1 | TRBV3-1 | CASSVGRTEAFF
TRBJ2-1 | TRBV23-1 | CASSQSYPSDEQFF
TRBJ2-1 | TRBV9 | CASSVSGSFNEQFF
TRBJ2-7 | TRBV4-1 | CASSQVLGDARYEQYF
TRBJ1-4 | TRBV20-1 | CSARPITTNEKLFF
TRBJ2-7 | TRBV29-1 | CSVGFQRDPYEQYF
TRBJ1-1 | TRBV9 | CASSESPGTDAEAFF
TRBJ1-5 | TRBV4-3 | CASSSQTGPSQPQHF
TRBJ1-1 | TRBV12-3/TRBV12-4 | CASRRQGITNTEAFF
TRBJ1-3 | TRBV6-5 | CASRRTGDSGNTIYF
TRBJ2-5 | TRBV10-3 | CAISEVRSQETQYF
TRBJ2-7 | TRBV7-9 | CASSPRQSHPQYF
TRBJ2-2 | TRBV6-6 | CASSYSGRYTGELFF
TRBJ2-3 | TRBV5-1 | CASSLSRAGEDTQYF
TRBJ2-3 | TRBV4-1 | CATSQGNVGPRGLPSTDTQYF
TRBJ1-1 | TRBV7-9 | CASSLSGGREAFF
TRBJ2-7 | TRBV11-2 | CASATGVAIYEQYF
TRBJ1-5 | TRBV25-1 | CASSARQGGSPQHF
TRBJ2-2 | TRBV27 | CASSLAWGGELFF
TRBJ2-1 | TRBV30 | CAWTGAHSSYNEQFF
TRBJ2-2 | TRBV29-1 | CSVGDTGELFF
TRBJ2-7 | TRBV5-6 | CASSLETLAGKTYEQYF
TRBJ1-6 | TRBV7-3 | CASSSKARVVGSLHF
TRBJ2-6 | TRBV27 | CASSQQDPWGINVLTF
TRBJ1-2 | TRBV9 | CASSPGQSNYGYTF
TRBJ2-7 | TRBV20-1 | CSARDRVRVIHSYEQYF
TRBJ1-2 | TRBV14 | CASSQVELPRRGYTF
TRBJ2-5 | TRBV5-5 | CASSSEWGLADLQETQYF
TRBJ1-2 | TRBV10-3 | CAISDSGNYGYTF
TRBJ2-2 | TRBV5-5 | CASSLGGFTGELFF
TRBJ2-4 | TRBV6-6 | CASKQGGDIQYF
TRBJ2-2 | TRBV2 | CASRAYQGENTGELFF
TRBJ1-1 | TRBV12-3/TRBV12-4 | CASSLRGTGLTEAFF
TRBJ2-3 | TRBV9 | CASSVDWGSADTQYF
TRBJ2-7 | TRBV19 | CASSSWTSGGRFEQYF
TRBJ2-1 | TRBV10-3 | CAIMTGRGAYNEQFF
TRBJ2-7 | TRBV6-1 | CASSYLAGDSYEQYF
TRBJ2-4 | TRBV11-2 | CASSLDALTNIQYF
TRBJ1-1 | TRBV18 | CASSLQEMLSAAFF
TRBJ1-5 | TRBV10-3 | CAISAGGQRNQPQHF
TRBJ2-2 | TRBV9 | CASSEYSNTGELFF